Listed below are T cell receptor beta chains from one sample, sequenced in a study of identical twins. MiXCR, run by TCRdb on the 5' RACE reads, gives a single entry per CDR3 protein. Of 700,000 to 950,000 distinct CDR3 sequences listed, 9% to 15% are singletons. The sample also formed part of further work on yellow fever vaccine responses in identical twins.

The sequencing sample was made of PBMCs. The receptor set was obtained from a woman aged 18-29 years in good health. Each CDR3 is given with its conserved first and last residue. A D gene is named only where the DNA matches it firmly. Clone size is shown for a subset of rows, as once, few, many or a class of expanded clone.

cdr3_nt: TGTGCCAGCAGTGAATCAATCGGTGAGACCCAGTACTTC
cdr3_aa: CASSESIGETQYF
v_call: TRBV2
d_call: -
cdr3_length: 13
j_call: TRBJ2-5
clone_size: -

cdr3_nt: TGCGCCAGCAGCCAAGATATTAGCGGGGGGGCCCGCACAGATACGCAGTATTTT
cdr3_aa: CASSQDISGGARTDTQYF
v_call: TRBV4-1
d_call: TRBD2
cdr3_length: 18
j_call: TRBJ2-3
clone_size: -

cdr3_nt: TGTGCCAGCAGTTACTCGACAGGGGAAGCTTTCTTT
cdr3_aa: CASSYSTGEAFF
v_call: TRBV6-2/TRBV6-3
d_call: TRBD1
cdr3_length: 12
j_call: TRBJ1-1
clone_size: many

cdr3_nt: TGCAGCGTTGGGGACGCCCCCAGCGGCTACACCTTC
cdr3_aa: CSVGDAPSGYTF
v_call: TRBV29-1
d_call: -
cdr3_length: 12
j_call: TRBJ1-2
clone_size: many

cdr3_nt: TGTGCCAGCAGTTGGCGGGGAACAACAGGGGAGCTGTTTTTT
cdr3_aa: CASSWRGTTGELFF
v_call: TRBV12-3/TRBV12-4
d_call: -
cdr3_length: 14
j_call: TRBJ2-2
clone_size: few

cdr3_nt: TGTGCCAGTCGGGGGACATCAGAGACCCAGTACTTC
cdr3_aa: CASRGTSETQYF
v_call: TRBV24-1
d_call: -
cdr3_length: 12
j_call: TRBJ2-5
clone_size: few

cdr3_nt: TGTGCCAGCAGTGAAGTCCAGGGGATGGGTGGGGAGCTGTTTTTT
cdr3_aa: CASSEVQGMGGELFF
v_call: TRBV2
d_call: -
cdr3_length: 15
j_call: TRBJ2-2
clone_size: few

cdr3_nt: TGCGCCAGCAGCCATGGACAGATAAACGACTATGGCTACACCTTC
cdr3_aa: CASSHGQINDYGYTF
v_call: TRBV5-1
d_call: -
cdr3_length: 15
j_call: TRBJ1-2
clone_size: few

cdr3_nt: TGCAGTGCTCTACCGCGAGAGACCCAGTACTTC
cdr3_aa: CSALPRETQYF
v_call: TRBV20-1
d_call: -
cdr3_length: 11
j_call: TRBJ2-5
clone_size: -

cdr3_nt: TGTGCCAGCAGGGCCCCTCAGCGGGAGAATGAGCAGTTCTTC
cdr3_aa: CASRAPQRENEQFF
v_call: TRBV2
d_call: TRBD2
cdr3_length: 14
j_call: TRBJ2-1
clone_size: many

cdr3_nt: TGTGCCAGCAGCTTCCGACAGGGCCCGAACACTGAAGCTTTCTTT
cdr3_aa: CASSFRQGPNTEAFF
v_call: TRBV7-9
d_call: TRBD1
cdr3_length: 15
j_call: TRBJ1-1
clone_size: many

cdr3_nt: TGTGCCAGCAGCGTCACCATTCGGACAGGGGGGGCAGATACGCAGTATTTT
cdr3_aa: CASSVTIRTGGADTQYF
v_call: TRBV9
d_call: TRBD1
cdr3_length: 17
j_call: TRBJ2-3
clone_size: few

cdr3_nt: TGTGCCAGCAGGGACAGGGTAAAAGGCTACACCTTC
cdr3_aa: CASRDRVKGYTF
v_call: TRBV27
d_call: TRBD1
cdr3_length: 12
j_call: TRBJ1-2
clone_size: many

cdr3_nt: TGTGCCAGCAGTGATGCAGGGGGCCCAGAGACCCAGTACTTC
cdr3_aa: CASSDAGGPETQYF
v_call: TRBV25-1
d_call: TRBD1
cdr3_length: 14
j_call: TRBJ2-5
clone_size: -

cdr3_nt: TGTGCCAGCAGTGAAGCGCTATTGGTGGGCACAGATACGCAGTATTTT
cdr3_aa: CASSEALLVGTDTQYF
v_call: TRBV6-1
d_call: -
cdr3_length: 16
j_call: TRBJ2-3
clone_size: -

cdr3_nt: TGTGCCAGCAGTCTCTGGGGATCGGAGGAGACCCAGTACTTC
cdr3_aa: CASSLWGSEETQYF
v_call: TRBV28
d_call: -
cdr3_length: 14
j_call: TRBJ2-5
clone_size: few

cdr3_nt: TGTGCCACCAGTGATACTCGACTAGCGGGAGTGGGTTACAATGAGCAGTTCTTC
cdr3_aa: CATSDTRLAGVGYNEQFF
v_call: TRBV24-1
d_call: TRBD2
cdr3_length: 18
j_call: TRBJ2-1
clone_size: -

cdr3_nt: TGTGCCAGCAGTTTAGATCTGGGGTTCAGGGCCCTCCACTTT
cdr3_aa: CASSLDLGFRALHF
v_call: TRBV27
d_call: -
cdr3_length: 14
j_call: TRBJ1-6
clone_size: -

cdr3_nt: TGTGCCACCAGTGACTCCTTGAATATGGGCCCAACCACAGATACGCAGTATTTT
cdr3_aa: CATSDSLNMGPTTDTQYF
v_call: TRBV24-1
d_call: -
cdr3_length: 18
j_call: TRBJ2-3
clone_size: -

cdr3_nt: TGTGCCAGCAGCGTTAACAGGAATCAGCCCCAGCATTTT
cdr3_aa: CASSVNRNQPQHF
v_call: TRBV11-2
d_call: -
cdr3_length: 13
j_call: TRBJ1-5
clone_size: few

cdr3_nt: TGTGCCAGCAGTGAATTAGGGGGGACTAGCGGCCTCTCCTACAATGAGCAGTTCTTC
cdr3_aa: CASSELGGTSGLSYNEQFF
v_call: TRBV2
d_call: TRBD2
cdr3_length: 19
j_call: TRBJ2-1
clone_size: -

cdr3_nt: TGCGCCAGCAGCCAAGATAGTTTGGACTACGAGCAGTACTTC
cdr3_aa: CASSQDSLDYEQYF
v_call: TRBV4-1
d_call: -
cdr3_length: 14
j_call: TRBJ2-7
clone_size: few

cdr3_nt: TGTGCCAGCAGCTTAGCGGGGGTGAAGGGCTACACCTTC
cdr3_aa: CASSLAGVKGYTF
v_call: TRBV7-9
d_call: -
cdr3_length: 13
j_call: TRBJ1-2
clone_size: -

cdr3_nt: TGCGCCAGCAGCCAATTTGGACAGGGACGGGCAGATACGCAGTATTTT
cdr3_aa: CASSQFGQGRADTQYF
v_call: TRBV5-1
d_call: TRBD1
cdr3_length: 16
j_call: TRBJ2-3
clone_size: -

cdr3_nt: TGCGCCAGCAGGATAAGCAAGAACACTGAAGCTTTCTTT
cdr3_aa: CASRISKNTEAFF
v_call: TRBV5-1
d_call: -
cdr3_length: 13
j_call: TRBJ1-1
clone_size: few

cdr3_nt: TGCGCCAGCAGCTTAGAGACAGGGAATGAAAAACTGTTTTTT
cdr3_aa: CASSLETGNEKLFF
v_call: TRBV5-1
d_call: TRBD1
cdr3_length: 14
j_call: TRBJ1-4
clone_size: -

cdr3_nt: TGTGCCAGCAGCCCAGACCCCGATAACTATGGCTACACCTTC
cdr3_aa: CASSPDPDNYGYTF
v_call: TRBV6-1
d_call: -
cdr3_length: 14
j_call: TRBJ1-2
clone_size: many

cdr3_nt: TGTGCCAGCAGTATGACAGGCGTTGTAAGCTCCTACAATGAGCAGTTCTTC
cdr3_aa: CASSMTGVVSSYNEQFF
v_call: TRBV12-3/TRBV12-4
d_call: -
cdr3_length: 17
j_call: TRBJ2-1
clone_size: few

cdr3_nt: TGTGCCAGCAGCCCATGGGCAGGGCACGGCTACACCTTC
cdr3_aa: CASSPWAGHGYTF
v_call: TRBV7-8
d_call: -
cdr3_length: 13
j_call: TRBJ1-2
clone_size: few

cdr3_nt: TGCGCCAGCAGCCAAGATACAGGAACCTCCACAGATACGCAGTATTTT
cdr3_aa: CASSQDTGTSTDTQYF
v_call: TRBV4-1
d_call: -
cdr3_length: 16
j_call: TRBJ2-3
clone_size: few

cdr3_nt: TGTGCCAGCAGCTTAAGAAGGGCAGGGATCCTAATGTGGGAAAAACTGTTTTTT
cdr3_aa: CASSLRRAGILMWEKLFF
v_call: TRBV11-2
d_call: -
cdr3_length: 18
j_call: TRBJ1-4
clone_size: -

cdr3_nt: TGTGCCAGCAGCCCACTGGTGGATACGCAGTATTTT
cdr3_aa: CASSPLVDTQYF
v_call: TRBV11-2
d_call: -
cdr3_length: 12
j_call: TRBJ2-3
clone_size: many

cdr3_nt: TGTGCCAGCAGCCTGACCGGGACAGCAGAAGAGACCCAGTACTTC
cdr3_aa: CASSLTGTAEETQYF
v_call: TRBV4-2
d_call: TRBD1
cdr3_length: 15
j_call: TRBJ2-5
clone_size: -

cdr3_nt: TGCAGTGCTAGCCCCGATTTGTATGGCTACACCTTC
cdr3_aa: CSASPDLYGYTF
v_call: TRBV20-1
d_call: -
cdr3_length: 12
j_call: TRBJ1-2
clone_size: few

cdr3_nt: TGCAGTGCTCCAGACTCCTCCTCTGGAAACACCATATATTTT
cdr3_aa: CSAPDSSSGNTIYF
v_call: TRBV20-1
d_call: -
cdr3_length: 14
j_call: TRBJ1-3
clone_size: -

cdr3_nt: TGCGCCAGCAGCGTTCCCGACAGTGTGTCAAGGGAAGCTTTCTTT
cdr3_aa: CASSVPDSVSREAFF
v_call: TRBV5-1
d_call: -
cdr3_length: 15
j_call: TRBJ1-1
clone_size: many

cdr3_nt: TGCAGTGCTAGAGTCCTAGCGGGGTTACAAGAGACCCAGTACTTC
cdr3_aa: CSARVLAGLQETQYF
v_call: TRBV20-1
d_call: TRBD2
cdr3_length: 15
j_call: TRBJ2-5
clone_size: few

cdr3_nt: TGTGCCAGCAGTTTATACAGGGAAGTGGGTCAGCCCCAGCATTTT
cdr3_aa: CASSLYREVGQPQHF
v_call: TRBV28
d_call: -
cdr3_length: 15
j_call: TRBJ1-5
clone_size: -

cdr3_nt: TGTGCCATCAGAAACGACCCTGGGGCATATTATGAGCAGTTCTTC
cdr3_aa: CAIRNDPGAYYEQFF
v_call: TRBV10-3
d_call: -
cdr3_length: 15
j_call: TRBJ2-1
clone_size: few

cdr3_nt: TGCGCCAGCAGCTTACAGGGGCGCGACAATGAGCAGTTCTTC
cdr3_aa: CASSLQGRDNEQFF
v_call: TRBV5-1
d_call: TRBD1
cdr3_length: 14
j_call: TRBJ2-1
clone_size: -

cdr3_nt: TGCGCCAGCAGCTCCTTCACTAGCGGGGGGGCCACTGAGCAGTTCTTC
cdr3_aa: CASSSFTSGGATEQFF
v_call: TRBV5-1
d_call: TRBD2
cdr3_length: 16
j_call: TRBJ2-1
clone_size: -

cdr3_nt: TGTGCCAGCAGCGTAGTTTCGGAACTGAACACTGAAGCTTTCTTT
cdr3_aa: CASSVVSELNTEAFF
v_call: TRBV9
d_call: -
cdr3_length: 15
j_call: TRBJ1-1
clone_size: few

cdr3_nt: TGCGCCAGCAGCTGGGACCCCCGACTAGCGGGAGGTTTGGAGAGGCAGTTCTTC
cdr3_aa: CASSWDPRLAGGLERQFF
v_call: TRBV5-1
d_call: TRBD2
cdr3_length: 18
j_call: TRBJ2-1
clone_size: -

cdr3_nt: TGCAGTGCTGGGAGCGGGGGGCCCGGTAATACGCAGTATTTT
cdr3_aa: CSAGSGGPGNTQYF
v_call: TRBV20-1
d_call: TRBD2
cdr3_length: 14
j_call: TRBJ2-3
clone_size: few

cdr3_nt: TGTGCCAGCAGTTCGGAAACCTTACCTAGATTAGCCAAAAACATTCAGTACTTC
cdr3_aa: CASSSETLPRLAKNIQYF
v_call: TRBV12-3/TRBV12-4
d_call: -
cdr3_length: 18
j_call: TRBJ2-4
clone_size: few

cdr3_nt: TGTGCCAGCAGTTACCCCGGGACAGGGAGTCAGCCCCAGCATTTT
cdr3_aa: CASSYPGTGSQPQHF
v_call: TRBV6-5
d_call: TRBD1
cdr3_length: 15
j_call: TRBJ1-5
clone_size: -

cdr3_nt: TGTGCCAGCAGTTCCCCATCCGGGACTAGCGGGAACGCCGGGGAGCTGTTTTTT
cdr3_aa: CASSSPSGTSGNAGELFF
v_call: TRBV6-5
d_call: TRBD2
cdr3_length: 18
j_call: TRBJ2-2
clone_size: -

cdr3_nt: TGTGCCAGCAGTTTAGTGGGGGTCTGGAACATTCAGTACTTC
cdr3_aa: CASSLVGVWNIQYF
v_call: TRBV12-3/TRBV12-4
d_call: -
cdr3_length: 14
j_call: TRBJ2-4
clone_size: -

cdr3_nt: TGCAGTGCTAGACGGATGGGGGAAAAACTGTTTTTT
cdr3_aa: CSARRMGEKLFF
v_call: TRBV20-1
d_call: -
cdr3_length: 12
j_call: TRBJ1-4
clone_size: -

cdr3_nt: TGCGCCAGCAGCTTGACGCGGGGGGGCCGCACAGATACGCAGTATTTT
cdr3_aa: CASSLTRGGRTDTQYF
v_call: TRBV5-1
d_call: TRBD2
cdr3_length: 16
j_call: TRBJ2-3
clone_size: few

cdr3_nt: TGCGCCAGCAGCCCCCGGACTAGCGGGAATGACGGGGAGCTGTTTTTT
cdr3_aa: CASSPRTSGNDGELFF
v_call: TRBV5-1
d_call: TRBD2
cdr3_length: 16
j_call: TRBJ2-2
clone_size: few

cdr3_nt: TGTGCCAGCAGTTTGTGGGGCGATGGGACAGAGTACACCGGGGAGCTGTTTTTT
cdr3_aa: CASSLWGDGTEYTGELFF
v_call: TRBV28
d_call: TRBD1
cdr3_length: 18
j_call: TRBJ2-2
clone_size: -

cdr3_nt: TGCAGCGCGAGGGGAGGGGGCAGGGAAGGCCCATACAATGAGCAGTTCTTC
cdr3_aa: CSARGGGREGPYNEQFF
v_call: TRBV29-1
d_call: -
cdr3_length: 17
j_call: TRBJ2-1
clone_size: many